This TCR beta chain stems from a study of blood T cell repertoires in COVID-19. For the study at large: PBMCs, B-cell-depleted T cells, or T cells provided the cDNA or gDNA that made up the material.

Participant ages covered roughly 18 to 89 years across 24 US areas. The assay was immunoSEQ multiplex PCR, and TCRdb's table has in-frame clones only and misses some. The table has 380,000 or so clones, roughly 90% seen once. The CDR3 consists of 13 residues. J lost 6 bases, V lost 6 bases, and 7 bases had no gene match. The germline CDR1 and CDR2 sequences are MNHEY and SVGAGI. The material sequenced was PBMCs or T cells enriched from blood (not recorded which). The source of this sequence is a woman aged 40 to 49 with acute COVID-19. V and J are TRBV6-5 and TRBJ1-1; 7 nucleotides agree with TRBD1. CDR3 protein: CASSRQGWPEAFF. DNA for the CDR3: TGTGCCAGCAGCAGACAGGGTTGGCCTGAAGCTTTCTTT.